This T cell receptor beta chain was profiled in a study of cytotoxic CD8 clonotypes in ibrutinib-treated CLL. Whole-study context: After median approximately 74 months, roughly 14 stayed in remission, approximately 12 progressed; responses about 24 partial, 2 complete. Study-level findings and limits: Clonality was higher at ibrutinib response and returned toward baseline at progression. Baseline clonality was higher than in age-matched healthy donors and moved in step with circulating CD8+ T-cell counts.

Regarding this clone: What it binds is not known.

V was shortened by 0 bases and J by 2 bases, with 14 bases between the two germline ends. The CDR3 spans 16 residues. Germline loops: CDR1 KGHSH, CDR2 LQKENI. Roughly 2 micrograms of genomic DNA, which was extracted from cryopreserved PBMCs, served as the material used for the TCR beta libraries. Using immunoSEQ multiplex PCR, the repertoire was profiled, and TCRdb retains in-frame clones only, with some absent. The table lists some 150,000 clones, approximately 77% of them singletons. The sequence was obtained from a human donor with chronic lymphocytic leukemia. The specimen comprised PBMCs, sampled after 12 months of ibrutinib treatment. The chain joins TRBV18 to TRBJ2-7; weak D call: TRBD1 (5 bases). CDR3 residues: CASSPPTALGAYEQYF. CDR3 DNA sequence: TGTGCCAGCTCACCACCGACGGCGTTAGGGGCCTACGAGCAGTACTTC.